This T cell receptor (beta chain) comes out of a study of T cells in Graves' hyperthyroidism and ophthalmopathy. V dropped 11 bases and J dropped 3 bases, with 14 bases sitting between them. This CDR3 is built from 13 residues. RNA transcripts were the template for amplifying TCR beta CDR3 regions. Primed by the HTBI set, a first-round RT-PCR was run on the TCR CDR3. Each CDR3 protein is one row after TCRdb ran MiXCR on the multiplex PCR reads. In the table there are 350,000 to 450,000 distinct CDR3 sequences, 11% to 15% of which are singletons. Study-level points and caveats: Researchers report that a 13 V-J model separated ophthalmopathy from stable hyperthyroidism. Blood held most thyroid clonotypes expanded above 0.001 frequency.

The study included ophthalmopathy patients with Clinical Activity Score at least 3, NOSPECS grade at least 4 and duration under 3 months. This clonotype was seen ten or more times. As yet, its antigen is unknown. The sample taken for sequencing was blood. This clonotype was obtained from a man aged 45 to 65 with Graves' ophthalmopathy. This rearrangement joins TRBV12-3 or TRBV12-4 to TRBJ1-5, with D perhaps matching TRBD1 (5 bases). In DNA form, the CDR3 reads TGTGCCGGATCCGGGGGGTACAATCAGCCCCAGCATTTT. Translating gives CAGSGGYNQPQHF.